The 7 T cell receptor beta chains presented below share a single source sample, sequenced in a study of T cell responses to AZD1222 COVID-19 vaccine. Sequencing was performed with immunoSEQ multiplex PCR; in TCRdb, only in-frame clones are kept and a portion is missing. The repertoire holds 90,000 to 110,000 clones, with about nine tenths as singletons. The sequenced sample was peripheral blood, obtained on day 0 of AZD1222 vaccination. The receptors come from an adult in good health.

This chain uses TRBV15 with TRBJ1-4; D is undetermined. Germline CDR1 LNHNV, CDR2 YYDKDF (reference sequence). V lost 4 bases and J 6 bases, leaving 6 bases between the germline ends. The CDR3 has 12 amino acids. The CDR3 here is CATSIGYEKLFF. The CDR3 nucleotides read TGTGCCACCAGCATAGGGTATGAAAAACTGTTTTTT.

The gene calls are TRBV12-3 or TRBV12-4 and TRBJ1-1; 8 nucleotides line up with TRBD1. The V and J ends lost 7 bases and 4 bases, in that order; junction bases with no gene match: 5. CDR3 length: 13 residues. CDR3 sequence (DNA): TGTGCCAGCACCTCAGACAGGGGCACTGAAGCTTTCTTT. This gives the protein CASTSDRGTEAFF.

The chain couples TRBV10-3 to TRBJ2-7, with 9 bases aligning to TRBD1. CDR3 length equals 17 residues. V was pared by 7 bases and J by 5 bases, with 18 bases of the junction left unmatched. CDR1 is ENHRY, CDR2 SYGVKD, per germline. The CDR3 loop reads CAITKTVTGGVVDEQYF. Written as DNA, the CDR3 is TGTGCCATCACTAAAACGGTGACAGGGGGAGTTGTAGACGAGCAGTACTTC.

This rearrangement joins TRBV6-4 to TRBJ2-2; unclear D gene. The CDR3 loop spans 13 amino acids. Germline-derived CDR1 and CDR2 are MRHNA and SNTAGT. Trimming pared 1 base from V and 6 bases from J, leaving 6 bases between. The CDR3: CASSDWSAGELFF. The CDR3 bases are TGTGCCAGCAGTGACTGGAGCGCCGGGGAGCTGTTTTTT.

V and J are TRBV21-1 and TRBJ2-7. TRBV21-1 constitutes a pseudogene. CDR3 length: 17 residues. The CDR3: CASSKGPRDGQSYEQYF. The CDR3 coding sequence is TGTGCCAGCAGCAAAGGCCCCCGGGACGGACAATCCTACGAGCAGTACTTC.

The chain recombines TRBV5-4 with TRBJ1-1, with a possible D match to TRBD1 (6 bases). Germline CDR1 is SGHNT and CDR2 is YYREEE (reference sequence). This CDR3 contains 16 residues. The V end was cut by 0 bases, the J end by 3 bases, with 15 bases between. In nucleotides, the CDR3 is TGTGCCAGCAGCTTGGCGGACAGCGGTGGGTACACTGAAGCTTTCTTT. Amino acids: CASSLADSGGYTEAFF. Filled out from reference TRBV5-4 and TRBJ1-1, the complete variable domain reads ETGVTQSPTHLIKTRGQQVTLRCSSQSGHNTVSWYQQALGQGPQFIFQYYREEENGRGNFPPRFSGLQFPNYSSELNVNALELDDSALYLCASSLADSGGYTEAFFGQGTRLTVV.

The chain recombines TRBV5-4 with TRBJ1-1, with TRBD1 identical over 9 bases. Germline V gene sequence: CDR1 SGHNT, CDR2 YYREEE (reference sequence). The CDR3 contains 17 residues. Trimming removed 3 bases from V and 4 bases from J; junction bases left unmatched: 13. The CDR3 DNA reads as TGTGCCAGCAGCTACGACCAGGGACAGGGAGGGATCACTGAAGCTTTCTTT. Translated: CASSYDQGQGGITEAFF. Full variable domain (missing parts from reference TRBV5-4 and TRBJ1-1): ETGVTQSPTHLIKTRGQQVTLRCSSQSGHNTVSWYQQALGQGPQFIFQYYREEENGRGNFPPRFSGLQFPNYSSELNVNALELDDSALYLCASSYDQGQGGITEAFFGQGTRLTVV.